The clone carrying this TCR beta chain occurred once. Its antigen is currently unknown. The data were taken from a study of OX40 agonist ivuxolimab in advanced cancers. At the level of the study: An anti-OX40 (CD134) antibody with agonistic activity, ivuxolimab, was administered to patients. Cohort: about 80% men, mean age roughly 60, aged about 23 to 80. Study findings and constraints: Both CD4+ and CD8+ T cell populations in blood had undergone clonal expansion by week 6 at 0.1 to 3.0 mg/kg. Relatively little clonal expansion, among the lowest observed, appeared in partial responders at 0.1-3.0 mg/kg.

Sequencing used immunoSEQ multiplex PCR; TCRdb keeps in-frame clones, though not all of them. The sample lists 50,000 to 75,000 clones; roughly nine tenths were seen once. The junction had 4 bases not matched to a gene; V was cut back by 3 bases and J by 4 bases. The length of the CDR3 is 14 residues. Germline V gene data show CDR1 as SGDLS and CDR2 as YYNGEE. The sample in question was CD4+ or CD8+ T cells sorted from blood, obtained in a trial of the OX40 agonist ivuxolimab. The chain couples TRBV9 to TRBJ2-7, with 10 bases identical to TRBD1. This receptor was obtained from an adult with an advanced solid tumor such as melanoma, head and neck, liver or kidney cancer. The CDR3 loop is CASSAWDRGYEQYF. CDR3 sequence (DNA): TGTGCCAGCAGCGCTTGGGACAGGGGTTACGAGCAGTACTTC. The full variable domain, its missing parts supplied by reference TRBV9 and TRBJ2-7, is DSGVTQTPKHLITATGQRVTLRCSPRSGDLSVYWYQQSLDQGLQFLIQYYNGEERAKGNILERFSAQQFPDLHSELNLSSLELGDSALYFCASSAWDRGYEQYFGPGTRLTVT.